This T cell receptor beta chain was recorded in a study of blood T cell repertoires in COVID-19. In the original workflow: Reference gene primer amplification yielded estimated nucleated cell counts. Assay used: immunoSEQ multiplex PCR; TCRdb lists only in-frame clones, some missing. For V, J and clone size, that table is used; D and trimming come from the DNA. This sample has 200,000 to 300,000 clones, with approximately 86% found just once. CDR3 length: 15 amino acids. The germline V gene encodes CDR1 SGHAT and CDR2 FQNNGV. The V segment lost 3 bases and the J segment 10 bases; nucleotides outside the gene matches: 7.

The sequenced material came from peripheral blood. This rearrangement joins TRBV11-2 to TRBJ1-6; 9 nucleotides agree with TRBD1. This TCR was sampled from a woman between 25 and 40 years old with acute or convalescent COVID-19. The chain's CDR3 is CASSLGQGSNSPLHF. CDR3 nucleotides: TGTGCCAGCAGCTTGGGACAGGGAAGTAACTCACCCCTCCACTTT. Complete variable domain (other parts from reference TRBV11-2 and TRBJ1-6): EAGVAQSPRYKIIEKRQSVAFWCNPISGHATLYWYQQILGQGPKLLIQFQNNGVVDDSQLPKDRFSAERLKGVDSTLKIQPAKLEDSAVYLCASSLGQGSNSPLHFGNGTRLTVT.